The rows below give T cell receptor beta chains drawn from one sample of a study of tumor-infiltrating lymphocytes in primary liver carcinoma. TCRdb called the multiplex PCR reads again in MiXCR, with one record for every CDR3 protein. The sample holds 95,000 to 100,000 distinct CDR3 sequences, 55% to 80% seen once. The sample consisted of liver tumor tissue from sampling region 2. The receptors come from a woman in her sixties or seventies with primary liver carcinoma and hepatitis B virus infection. CDR3s leave out the opening cysteine and the closing phenylalanine or tryptophan. Fields, in order: V gene, J gene, clone size, CDR3 protein. Some rows have no size entry. The others give once, few or many, or a class for an expanded clone.

>TRBV11-3|TRBJ2-3|NA
ASSSWYLDRGTDTQF
>TRBV28|TRBJ2-7|NA
ASSSWTGTHEQY
>TRBV5-4|TRBJ2-5|once
ASSPGQTPSRETQH
>TRBV6-4|TRBJ1-5|NA
ASSGTAKDPPNQPQH
>TRBV18|TRBJ1-5|NA
ASSPRQNNQPHH
>TRBV28|TRBJ1-6|NA
ASSPGQGNSSLH
>TRBV11-2|TRBJ2-1|NA
ASSDQTGVFDNGQF
>TRBV6-4|TRBJ2-3|few
ASSPGLAGSDTQY
>TRBV5-6|TRBJ2-7|NA
ASSPPQGHHEQY
>TRBV11-2|TRBJ2-4|once
ASNLRLAGGPRIKNIQY
>TRBV6-5|TRBJ1-6|NA
ASSGRGFTSPLH
>TRBV10-3|TRBJ2-6|NA
AISEGLSSGVNVLT
>TRBV7-9|TRBJ1-1|NA
AGSPPTGSNTEAF
>TRBV11-2|TRBJ2-7|NA
ACSLTSGSEQF
>TRBV20-1|TRBJ2-2|few
SARDPASGCLGGELF
>TRBV6-1|TRBJ2-6|NA
ASTGRYSGANILT
>TRBV6-4|TRBJ2-3|many
ASSLAGEGTDTQY
>TRBV7-3|TRBJ2-5|NA
ASSLTGMGEETQY
>TRBV11-2|TRBJ2-5|NA
ARSASGTSRGNQY
>TRBV10-2|TRBJ2-3|once
ASSLGTGTGTQY
>TRBV29-1|TRBJ1-1|many
SVVRGNTEAF
>TRBV11-1|TRBJ2-1|NA
TSSQTASQSGNKQF
>TRBV25-1|TRBJ2-7|few
ASSEGNQGEQY
>TRBV28|TRBJ1-5|NA
ASTLGGGHQPQH
>TRBV11-3|TRBJ1-5|NA
DSSKTTGGNQPQH
>TRBV11-2|TRBJ1-2|NA
ASSLDLIRAPRYGYT
>TRBV20-1|TRBJ2-5|NA
SARASPSGETQY
>TRBV4-1|TRBJ2-1|many
ASSKEGNEQF
>TRBV6-5|TRBJ1-4|NA
ASSWTATNQKLF
>TRBV4-1|TRBJ1-4|NA
VSSQVRGTRKNEKLF
>TRBV10-3|TRBJ1-4|many
AISEFPDEKLF
>TRBV6-1|TRBJ2-1|NA
AVASGSRYDEQF
>TRBV2|TRBJ2-2|NA
ASTKQGYTGELF
>TRBV6-1|TRBJ2-3|NA
ASRQDRTGTDTQY
>TRBV29-1|TRBJ2-1|NA
SVRAGGELF
>TRBV2|TRBJ2-1|once
ASSAPSGRADEQF
>TRBV29-1|TRBJ1-1|many
SVVGGSGAF
>TRBV30|TRBJ1-1|many
ARSDATGCF
>TRBV29-1|TRBJ1-2|once
RIRQGARMDYGYT
>TRBV4-2|TRBJ2-5|NA
ASSQNPAGGHETQY
>TRBV29-1|TRBJ2-7|NA
SVILRAFLYEQY
>TRBV28|TRBJ2-1|many
ASSLSRGARSSYNEQF
>TRBV5-1|NA|NA
ASSLLAGEINEQY
>TRBV6-1|TRBJ2-1|many
ASTPGADYNEQF
>TRBV5-5|TRBJ1-1|NA
ASSWEFKTEAF
>TRBV4-1|TRBJ1-5|NA
ASDEGVSSLPQH
>TRBV28|TRBJ1-2|many
ASSLRVTSYGYT
>TRBV10-3|TRBJ2-1|many
AISPPHLSGRYNEQF
>TRBV18|TRBJ2-5|NA
ASSPPSVPGEAQY